This T cell receptor beta chain stems from a study of blood T cells in healthy people across ages. A J-beta primer mix and a sample-barcoded 5' primer were used in a second PCR of about 7 to 12 cycles. TCRdb independently ran MiXCR on the 5' RACE reads; one entry per CDR3 protein. The sample lists 800,000 to 950,000 distinct CDR3 sequences, about 48% seen once, with about an eighth in the top ten. The CDR3 extends over 15 amino acids. Germline-derived CDR1 and CDR2 are SQVTM and ANQGSEA. Trimming cost V 4 bases and J 7 bases, with 19 bases left between them. V gene TRBV29-1 combines with J gene TRBJ1-4; unclear D gene. Sequencing was carried out using blood. The clonotype comes from a man aged 25-45 years in good health. The CDR3 nucleotides read TGCAGCGTTGCCCACGAACAAGGCCGGGGTGAAAAACTGTTTTTT. Amino acids: CSVAHEQGRGEKLFF.